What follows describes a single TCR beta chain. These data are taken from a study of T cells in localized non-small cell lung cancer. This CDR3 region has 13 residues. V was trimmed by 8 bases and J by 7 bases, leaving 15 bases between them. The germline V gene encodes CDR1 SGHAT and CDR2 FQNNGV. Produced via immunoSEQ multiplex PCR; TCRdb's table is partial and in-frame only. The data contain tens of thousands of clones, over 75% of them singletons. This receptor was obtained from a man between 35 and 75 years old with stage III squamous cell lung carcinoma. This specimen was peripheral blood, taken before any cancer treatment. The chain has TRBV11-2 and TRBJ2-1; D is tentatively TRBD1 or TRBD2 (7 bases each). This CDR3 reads CASSGQGGNEQFF. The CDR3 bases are TGTGCCAGCTCGGGCCAGGGGGGGAATGAGCAGTTCTTC. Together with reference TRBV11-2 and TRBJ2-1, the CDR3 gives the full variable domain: EAGVAQSPRYKIIEKRQSVAFWCNPISGHATLYWYQQILGQGPKLLIQFQNNGVVDDSQLPKDRFSAERLKGVDSTLKIQPAKLEDSAVYLCASSGQGGNEQFFGPGTRLTVL.